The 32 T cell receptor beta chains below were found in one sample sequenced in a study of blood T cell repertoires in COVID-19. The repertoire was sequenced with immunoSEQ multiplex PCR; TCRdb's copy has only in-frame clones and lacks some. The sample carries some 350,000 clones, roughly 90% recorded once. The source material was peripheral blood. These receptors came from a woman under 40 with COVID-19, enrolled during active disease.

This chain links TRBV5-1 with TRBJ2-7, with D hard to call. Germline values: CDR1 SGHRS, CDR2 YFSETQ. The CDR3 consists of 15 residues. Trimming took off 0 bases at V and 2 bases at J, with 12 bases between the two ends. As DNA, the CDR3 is TGCGCCAGCAGCTTGGCCGCGGCGGTAGCCTACGAGCAGTACTTC. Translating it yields CASSLAAAVAYEQYF.

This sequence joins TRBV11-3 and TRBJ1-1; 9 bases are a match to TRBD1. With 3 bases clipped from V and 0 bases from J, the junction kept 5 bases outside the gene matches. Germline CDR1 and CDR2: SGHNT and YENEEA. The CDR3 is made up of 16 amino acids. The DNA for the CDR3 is TGTGCCAGCAGCTTCGGACAGGGGACCCTGAACACTGAAGCTTTCTTT. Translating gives CASSFGQGTLNTEAFF.

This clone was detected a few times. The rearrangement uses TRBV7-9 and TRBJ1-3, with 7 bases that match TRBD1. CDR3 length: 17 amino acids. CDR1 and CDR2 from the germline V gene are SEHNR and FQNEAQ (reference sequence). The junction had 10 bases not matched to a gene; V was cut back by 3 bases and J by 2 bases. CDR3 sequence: CASSFPNSTGTGNTIYF. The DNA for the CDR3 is TGTGCCAGCAGCTTTCCGAACTCGACAGGGACTGGAAACACCATATATTTT.

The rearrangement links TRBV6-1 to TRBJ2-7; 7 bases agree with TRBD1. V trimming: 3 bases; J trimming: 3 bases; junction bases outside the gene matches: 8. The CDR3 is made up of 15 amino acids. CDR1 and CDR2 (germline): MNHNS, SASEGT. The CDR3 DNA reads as TGTGCCAGCAGTGAGCGACAGGGTTCTTTCTACGAGCAGTACTTC. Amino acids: CASSERQGSFYEQYF.

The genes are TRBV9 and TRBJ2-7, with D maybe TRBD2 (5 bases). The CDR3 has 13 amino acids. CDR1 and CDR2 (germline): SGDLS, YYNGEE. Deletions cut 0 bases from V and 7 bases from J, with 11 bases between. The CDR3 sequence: CASSVDKTGEQYF. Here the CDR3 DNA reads TGTGCCAGCAGCGTAGACAAGACGGGGGAGCAGTACTTC.

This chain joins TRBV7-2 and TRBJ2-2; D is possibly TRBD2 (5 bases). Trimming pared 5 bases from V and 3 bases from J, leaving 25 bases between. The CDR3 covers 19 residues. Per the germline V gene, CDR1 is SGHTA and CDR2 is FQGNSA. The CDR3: CASSAPLLGVRLDTGELFF. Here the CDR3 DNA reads TGTGCCAGCAGCGCGCCCTTACTAGGAGTCCGTTTGGACACCGGGGAGCTGTTTTTT.

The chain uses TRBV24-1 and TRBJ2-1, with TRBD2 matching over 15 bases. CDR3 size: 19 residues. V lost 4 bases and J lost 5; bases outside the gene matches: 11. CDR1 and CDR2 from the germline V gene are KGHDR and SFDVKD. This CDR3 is CATSETGTSGRNPNNEQFF. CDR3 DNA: TGTGCCACCAGTGAAACCGGGACTAGCGGGAGGAACCCCAACAATGAGCAGTTCTTC.

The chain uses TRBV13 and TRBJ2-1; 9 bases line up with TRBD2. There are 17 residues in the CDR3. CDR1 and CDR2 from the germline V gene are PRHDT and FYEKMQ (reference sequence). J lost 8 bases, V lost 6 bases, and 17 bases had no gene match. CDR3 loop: CASRRTIVSGSLDEQFF. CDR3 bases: TGTGCCAGCAGACGTACAATCGTTAGCGGGAGTCTCGATGAGCAGTTCTTC.

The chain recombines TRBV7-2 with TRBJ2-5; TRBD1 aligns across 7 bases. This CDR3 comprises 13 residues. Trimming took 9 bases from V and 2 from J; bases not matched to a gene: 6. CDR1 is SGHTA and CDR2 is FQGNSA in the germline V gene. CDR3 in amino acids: CASEPGQQETQYF. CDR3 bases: TGTGCCAGTGAACCGGGACAGCAAGAGACCCAGTACTTC.

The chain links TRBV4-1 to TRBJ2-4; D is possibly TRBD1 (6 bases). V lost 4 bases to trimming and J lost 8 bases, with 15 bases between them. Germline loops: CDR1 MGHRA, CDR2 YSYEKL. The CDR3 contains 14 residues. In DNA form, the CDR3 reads TGCGCCAGCAGCCTCCGGACAGATTGGGACATTCAGTACTTC. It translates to CASSLRTDWDIQYF.

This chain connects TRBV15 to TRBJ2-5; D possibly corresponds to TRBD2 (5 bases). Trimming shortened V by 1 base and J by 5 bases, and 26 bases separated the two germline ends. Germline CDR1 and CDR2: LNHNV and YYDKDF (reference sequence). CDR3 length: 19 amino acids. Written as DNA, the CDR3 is TGTGCCACCAGCAGAGTGGGGATAAATGGACCCCCGGAGGTGGAGACCCAGTACTTC. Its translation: CATSRVGINGPPEVETQYF.

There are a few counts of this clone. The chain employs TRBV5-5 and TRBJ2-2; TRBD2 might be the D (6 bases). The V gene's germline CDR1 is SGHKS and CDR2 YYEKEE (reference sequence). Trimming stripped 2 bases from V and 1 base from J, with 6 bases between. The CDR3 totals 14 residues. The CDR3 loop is CASSFGRNTGELFF. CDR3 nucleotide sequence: TGTGCCAGCAGCTTCGGGAGGAACACCGGGGAGCTGTTTTTT.

The CDR3 sequence: CASSLATGQQVFLGRETQYF. DNA for the CDR3: TGTGCCAGCAGCTTAGCGACAGGACAGCAGGTTTTTTTGGGTCGAGAGACCCAGTACTTC. V and J are TRBV11-3 and TRBJ2-5, with D perhaps matching TRBD1 (6 bases). V lost 1 base and J 4 bases, leaving 28 bases between the germline ends. CDR1 is SGHNT, CDR2 YENEEA, per germline. The CDR3 has 20 residues.

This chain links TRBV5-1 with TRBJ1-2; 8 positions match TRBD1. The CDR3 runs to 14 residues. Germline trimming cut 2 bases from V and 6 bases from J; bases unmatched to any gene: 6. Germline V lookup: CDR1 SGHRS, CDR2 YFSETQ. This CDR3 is CASSFRGQGDGYTF. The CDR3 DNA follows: TGCGCCAGCAGCTTCAGAGGACAGGGTGATGGCTACACCTTC.

The CDR3 spells CASSQQDRGDTQYF. CDR3 nucleotides: TGCGCCAGCAGCCAACAAGACAGGGGAGATACGCAGTATTTT. The rearrangement uses TRBV4-1 and TRBJ2-3; 8 bases are a match to TRBD1. Per the germline V gene, CDR1 is MGHRA and CDR2 is YSYEKL. The CDR3 extends over 14 amino acids. With 2 bases clipped from V and 5 bases from J, the junction kept 3 bases outside the gene matches.

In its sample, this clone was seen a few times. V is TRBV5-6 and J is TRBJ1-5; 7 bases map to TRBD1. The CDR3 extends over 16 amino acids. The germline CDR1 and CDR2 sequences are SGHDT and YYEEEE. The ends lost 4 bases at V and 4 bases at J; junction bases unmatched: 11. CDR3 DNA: TGTGCCAGCAGCGTATCTCGGACAGGAAGAAATCAGCCCCAGCATTTT. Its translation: CASSVSRTGRNQPQHF.

Here the CDR3 reads CASSPGQANEKLFF. The CDR3 DNA is TGCGCCAGCAGCCCGGGACAGGCTAATGAAAAACTGTTTTTT. This rearrangement joins TRBV5-1 to TRBJ1-4, with 8 positions matching TRBD1. Germline V CDR1 and CDR2: SGHRS, YFSETQ. V gave up 4 bases and J gave up 3 bases; unmatched junction bases: 2. This CDR3 has 14 residues. The full variable domain, completed using reference TRBV5-1 and TRBJ1-4, is KAGVTQTPRYLIKTRGQQVTLSCSPISGHRSVSWYQQTPGQGLQFLFEYFSETQRNKGNFPGRFSGRQFSNSRSEMNVSTLELGDSALYLCASSPGQANEKLFFGSGTQLSVL.

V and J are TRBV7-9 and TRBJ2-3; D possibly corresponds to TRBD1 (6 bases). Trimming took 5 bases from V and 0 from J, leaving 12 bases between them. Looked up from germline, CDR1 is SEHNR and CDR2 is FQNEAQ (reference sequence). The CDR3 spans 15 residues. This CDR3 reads CASSRRGSSTDTQYF. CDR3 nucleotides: TGTGCCAGCAGCCGCAGGGGAAGTAGCACAGATACGCAGTATTTT.

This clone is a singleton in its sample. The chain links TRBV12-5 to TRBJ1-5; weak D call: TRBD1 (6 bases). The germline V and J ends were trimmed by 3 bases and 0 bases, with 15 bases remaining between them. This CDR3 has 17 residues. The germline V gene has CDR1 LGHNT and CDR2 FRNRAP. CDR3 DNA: TGTGCTAGTGGTTTAGGCAGGGACATAATTAGCAATCAGCCCCAGCATTTT. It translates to CASGLGRDIISNQPQHF.

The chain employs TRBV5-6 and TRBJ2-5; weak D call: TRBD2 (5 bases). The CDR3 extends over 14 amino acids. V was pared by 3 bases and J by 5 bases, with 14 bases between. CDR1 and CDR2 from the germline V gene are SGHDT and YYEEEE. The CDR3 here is CASSSRGSGETQYF. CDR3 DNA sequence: TGTGCCAGCAGCTCCCGAGGGTCGGGGGAGACCCAGTACTTC. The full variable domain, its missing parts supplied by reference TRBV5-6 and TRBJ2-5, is DAGVTQSPTHLIKTRGQQVTLRCSPKSGHDTVSWYQQALGQGPQFIFQYYEEEERQRGNFPDRFSGHQFPNYSSELNVNALLLGDSALYLCASSSRGSGETQYFGPGTRLLVL.

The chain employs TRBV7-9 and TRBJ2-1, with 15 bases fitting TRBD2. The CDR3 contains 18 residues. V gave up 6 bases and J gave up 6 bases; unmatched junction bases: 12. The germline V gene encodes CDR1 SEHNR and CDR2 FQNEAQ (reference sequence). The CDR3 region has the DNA TGTGCCAGCAGTGGGACTAGCGGGAGGCACCTGGTTAGCAATGAGCAGTTCTTC. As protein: CASSGTSGRHLVSNEQFF.

Here the CDR3 reads CASSLVGQPSVDEQFF. The CDR3 DNA sequence: TGCGCCAGCAGCTTGGTCGGACAGCCGAGTGTGGATGAGCAGTTCTTC. V and J are TRBV5-1 and TRBJ2-1; D is perhaps TRBD1 (6 bases). Germline V gene sequence: CDR1 SGHRS, CDR2 YFSETQ. Trimming took 0 bases from V and 8 from J, leaving 18 bases between them. The CDR3 has 16 residues.

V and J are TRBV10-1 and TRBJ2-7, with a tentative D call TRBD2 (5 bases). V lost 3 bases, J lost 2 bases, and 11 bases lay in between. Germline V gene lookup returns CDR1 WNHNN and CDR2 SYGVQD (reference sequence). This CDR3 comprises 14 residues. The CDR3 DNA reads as TGCGCCAGCAGTGACCCGGACGGGGCCTACGAGCAGTACTTC. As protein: CASSDPDGAYEQYF.

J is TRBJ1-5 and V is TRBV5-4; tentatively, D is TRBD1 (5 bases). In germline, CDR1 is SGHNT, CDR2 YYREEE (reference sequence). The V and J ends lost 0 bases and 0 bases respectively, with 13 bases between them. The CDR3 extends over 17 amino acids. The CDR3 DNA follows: TGTGCCAGCAGCTTGGCCTGGGGCGGGGATAGCAATCAGCCCCAGCATTTT. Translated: CASSLAWGGDSNQPQHF.

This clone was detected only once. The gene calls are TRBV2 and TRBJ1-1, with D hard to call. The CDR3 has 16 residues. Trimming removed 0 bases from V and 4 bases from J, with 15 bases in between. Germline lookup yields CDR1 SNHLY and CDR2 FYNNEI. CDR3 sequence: CASSEASWGGITEAFF. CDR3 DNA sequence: TGTGCCAGCAGTGAAGCATCTTGGGGAGGAATCACTGAAGCTTTCTTT.

The CDR3 spells CASSPAQAVIYGYTF. The DNA for the CDR3 is TGTGCCAGTAGTCCCGCACAGGCTGTAATCTATGGCTACACCTTC. V gene TRBV19 combines with J gene TRBJ1-2, with D maybe TRBD1 (5 bases). There are 15 residues in the CDR3. The V gene lost 5 bases and the J gene lost 4 bases, with 17 bases spanning the gap. From germline, CDR1 is LNHDA and CDR2 SQIVND (reference sequence).

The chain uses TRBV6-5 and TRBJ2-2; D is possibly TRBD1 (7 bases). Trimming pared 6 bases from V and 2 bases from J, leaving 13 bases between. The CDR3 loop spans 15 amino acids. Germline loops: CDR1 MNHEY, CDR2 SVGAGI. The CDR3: CASRRDRRNTGELFF. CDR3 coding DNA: TGTGCCAGCAGGCGGGACAGACGAAACACCGGGGAGCTGTTTTTT.

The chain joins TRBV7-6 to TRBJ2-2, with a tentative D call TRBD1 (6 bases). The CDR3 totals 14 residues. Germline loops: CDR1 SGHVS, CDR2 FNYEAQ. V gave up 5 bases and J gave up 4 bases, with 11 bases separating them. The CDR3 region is CASSVDRSTGELFF. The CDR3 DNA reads TGTGCCAGCAGCGTGGACAGATCCACCGGGGAGCTGTTTTTT.

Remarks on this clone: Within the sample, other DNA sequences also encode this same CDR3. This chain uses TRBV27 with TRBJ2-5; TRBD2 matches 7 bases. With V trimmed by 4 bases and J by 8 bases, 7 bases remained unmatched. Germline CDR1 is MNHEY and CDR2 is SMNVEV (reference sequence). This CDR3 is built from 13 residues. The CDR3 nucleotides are TGTGCCAGCAGTTCGGGACTAAGGGGAACCCAGTACTTC. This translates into CASSSGLRGTQYF.

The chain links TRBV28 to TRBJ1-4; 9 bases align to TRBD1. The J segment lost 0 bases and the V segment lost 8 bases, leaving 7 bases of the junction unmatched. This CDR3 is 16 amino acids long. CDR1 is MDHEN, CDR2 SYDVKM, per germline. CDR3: CASLGTGTSTNEKLFF. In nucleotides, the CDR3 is TGTGCCAGCCTCGGGACAGGGACCTCAACTAATGAAAAACTGTTTTTT.

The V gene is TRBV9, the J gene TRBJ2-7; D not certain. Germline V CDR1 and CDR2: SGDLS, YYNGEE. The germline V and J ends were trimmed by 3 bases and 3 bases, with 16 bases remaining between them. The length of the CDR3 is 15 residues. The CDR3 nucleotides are TGTGCCAGCAGCGATACTATAGGTACCAGCTACGAGCAGTACGTC. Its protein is CASSDTIGTSYEQYV.

The CDR3, as DNA: TGTGCCAGCAGTCACCCCGCGGGACAGTCCTACGAGCAGTACTTC. This sequence encodes CASSHPAGQSYEQYF. The V and J genes are TRBV6-2 or TRBV6-3 and TRBJ2-7; a weak D match, TRBD1 (7 bases). CDR1 is MNHEY and CDR2 is SVGEGT in the germline V gene. V was cut by 5 bases and J by 1 base, with 15 bases left in between. This CDR3 has 15 amino acids.